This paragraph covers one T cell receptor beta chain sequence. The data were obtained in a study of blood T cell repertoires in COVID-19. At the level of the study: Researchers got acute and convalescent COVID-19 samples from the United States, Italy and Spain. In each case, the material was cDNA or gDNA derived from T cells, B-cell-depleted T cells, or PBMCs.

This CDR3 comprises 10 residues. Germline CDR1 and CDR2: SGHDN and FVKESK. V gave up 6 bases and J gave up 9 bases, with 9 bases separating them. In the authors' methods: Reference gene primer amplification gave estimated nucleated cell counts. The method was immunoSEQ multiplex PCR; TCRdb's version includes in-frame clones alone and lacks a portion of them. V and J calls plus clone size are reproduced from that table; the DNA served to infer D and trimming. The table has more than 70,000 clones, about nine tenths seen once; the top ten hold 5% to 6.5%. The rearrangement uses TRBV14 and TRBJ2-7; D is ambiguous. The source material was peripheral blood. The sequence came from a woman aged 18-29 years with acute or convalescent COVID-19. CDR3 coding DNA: TGTGCCAGCAGGGATTCAGGGCAGTACTTC. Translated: CASRDSGQYF.